This TCR beta chain was identified in a study of PD-L1 blockade in urothelial cancer. V gave up 1 base and J gave up 1 base; unmatched junction bases: 6. In germline, CDR1 is LGHNT, CDR2 FRNRAP. The CDR3 contains 16 residues. Data came from immunoSEQ multiplex PCR; TCRdb stores just in-frame clones and leaves some out. The sample has some 41,000 clones; approximately 90% are singletons. The V and J genes are TRBV12-5 and TRBJ2-7, with 8 bases identical to TRBD1. Material: PBMCs, obtained around atezolizumab (anti-PD-L1) treatment. This receptor was obtained from a woman in her sixties with urothelial cancer. CDR3 residues: CASGLGGQELSYEQYF. The CDR3 nucleotides are TGTGCTAGTGGTTTGGGGGGACAGGAGCTTTCCTACGAGCAGTACTTC.